Listed below are T cell receptor beta chains from one sample, sequenced in a study of control samples from healthy donors and cancer patients. Repertoires were generated with immunoSEQ multiplex PCR, while TCRdb's copy carries only in-frame clones and drops some. Of approximately 160,000 clones listed, around 92% are singletons. The source material was blood. All receptors come from a woman aged 40 to 50 in good health. Both conserved end residues are part of each CDR3. Each record gives: V gene, CDR3 length, clone size, J gene, D gene, CDR3 protein, CDR3 DNA. A D gene is named only where the DNA matches it firmly. The size of a clone is reported for some rows only, either as once, few or many, or as a class for expanded clones.

v_gene: TRBV25-1
len: 15
abundance: -
j_gene: TRBJ2-6
d_gene: TRBD1
CDR3aa: CASSGQGAGANVLTF
CDR3nt: TGTGCCAGCAGTGGACAGGGGGCTGGGGCCAACGTCCTGACTTTC

v_gene: TRBV3-1/TRBV3-2
len: 16
abundance: -
j_gene: TRBJ1-1
d_gene: -
CDR3aa: CASSQGQALMNTEAFF
CDR3nt: TGTGCCAGCAGCCAAGGACAGGCCCTGATGAACACTGAAGCTTTCTTT

v_gene: TRBV20-1
len: 14
abundance: -
j_gene: TRBJ2-7
d_gene: TRBD2
CDR3aa: CSASNSGGSYEQYF
CDR3nt: TGCAGTGCTAGTAATAGCGGGGGGTCTTACGAGCAGTACTTC

v_gene: TRBV7-9
len: 13
abundance: -
j_gene: TRBJ1-1
d_gene: -
CDR3aa: CASSLRAGTEAFF
CDR3nt: TGTGCCAGCAGCTTAAGGGCTGGTACTGAAGCTTTCTTT

v_gene: TRBV28
len: 14
abundance: -
j_gene: TRBJ1-2
d_gene: -
CDR3aa: CASSASLVNYGYTF
CDR3nt: TGTGCCAGCAGCGCCTCCCTGGTGAACTATGGCTACACCTTC

v_gene: TRBV7-8
len: 14
abundance: -
j_gene: TRBJ1-1
d_gene: -
CDR3aa: CASSSNVGDTEAFF
CDR3nt: TGTGCCAGCAGCTCAAATGTAGGGGACACTGAAGCTTTCTTT

v_gene: TRBV5-6
len: 15
abundance: -
j_gene: TRBJ1-1
d_gene: -
CDR3aa: CASSIEQGSFTEAFF
CDR3nt: TGTGCCAGCAGCATAGAACAGGGTTCTTTTACTGAAGCTTTCTTT

v_gene: TRBV7-2
len: 17
abundance: once
j_gene: TRBJ2-3
d_gene: TRBD2
CDR3aa: CASSLRVAGPPGDTQYF
CDR3nt: TGTGCCAGCAGCTTACGAGTAGCGGGGCCGCCGGGAGATACGCAGTATTTT

v_gene: TRBV5-1
len: 15
abundance: -
j_gene: TRBJ1-2
d_gene: TRBD1
CDR3aa: CASRLGTGGVYGYTF
CDR3nt: TGCGCCAGCAGATTAGGGACAGGGGGCGTCTATGGCTACACCTTC

v_gene: TRBV12-5
len: 14
abundance: -
j_gene: TRBJ1-5
d_gene: -
CDR3aa: CASGSDPLNQPQHF
CDR3nt: TGTGCTAGTGGTTCGGATCCACTAAACCAGCCCCAGCATTTT

v_gene: TRBV2
len: 13
abundance: -
j_gene: TRBJ2-1
d_gene: -
CDR3aa: CASGGAGSDEQFF
CDR3nt: TGTGCCAGCGGGGGGGCCGGATCTGATGAGCAGTTCTTC

v_gene: TRBV19
len: 16
abundance: -
j_gene: TRBJ1-4
d_gene: TRBD1
CDR3aa: CASSIDTGAANEKLFF
CDR3nt: TGTGCCAGTAGTATTGATACAGGGGCAGCTAATGAAAAACTGTTTTTT

v_gene: TRBV6-1
len: 15
abundance: -
j_gene: TRBJ2-3
d_gene: TRBD2
CDR3aa: CASSEMAGGTDTQYF
CDR3nt: TGTGCCAGCAGTGAAATGGCGGGGGGCACAGATACGCAGTATTTT

v_gene: TRBV5-1
len: 14
abundance: -
j_gene: TRBJ2-7
d_gene: TRBD1
CDR3aa: CASSGGQGRYEQYF
CDR3nt: TGCGCCAGCAGCGGGGGACAGGGGCGATACGAGCAGTACTTC

v_gene: TRBV7-9
len: 14
abundance: few
j_gene: TRBJ1-2
d_gene: -
CDR3aa: CASSLGEGNYGYTF
CDR3nt: TGTGCCAGCAGCTTAGGGGAGGGAAACTATGGCTACACCTTC

v_gene: TRBV3-1/TRBV3-2
len: 13
abundance: -
j_gene: TRBJ2-3
d_gene: -
CDR3aa: CASSQDPTDTQYF
CDR3nt: TGTGCCAGCAGCCAAGATCCCACAGATACGCAGTATTTT

v_gene: TRBV5-4
len: 15
abundance: once
j_gene: TRBJ1-1
d_gene: TRBD1
CDR3aa: CASSLGGQGNTEAFF
CDR3nt: TGTGCCAGCAGCTTGGGGGGACAGGGGAACACTGAAGCTTTCTTT

v_gene: TRBV7-6
len: 16
abundance: -
j_gene: TRBJ2-1
d_gene: -
CDR3aa: CASSFQGPSSYNEQFF
CDR3nt: TGTGCCAGCAGCTTTCAGGGGCCTAGCTCCTACAATGAGCAGTTCTTC

v_gene: TRBV5-1
len: 14
abundance: few
j_gene: TRBJ2-3
d_gene: -
CDR3aa: CASSPAGGADTQYF
CDR3nt: TGCGCCAGCAGCCCTGCAGGAGGGGCGGATACGCAGTATTTT

v_gene: TRBV6-4
len: 16
abundance: -
j_gene: TRBJ1-3
d_gene: -
CDR3aa: CATKTVPGGSGNTIYF
CDR3nt: TGTGCCACCAAAACGGTACCGGGGGGCTCTGGAAACACCATATATTTT